This TCR beta chain was captured in a study of shared clonotypes between healthy human individuals. Naive CD8 cells comprised CD45RO-negative, CCR7-positively selected cells, excluding terminally differentiated effector memory CD45RA+ cells. Data came from immunoSEQ multiplex PCR; TCRdb stores just in-frame clones and leaves some out. The table shows some 740,000 clones, with roughly 92% occurring only once. This clone has only a few counts. This receptor was identified in a man aged 30-40 years in good health. Material: naive CD8+ T cells sorted from blood.

The CDR3 loop is CATSGLRGAEAFF. CDR3 nucleotide sequence: TGTGCCACCAGCGGCCTCAGGGGTGCTGAAGCTTTCTTT. V gene TRBV15 combines with J gene TRBJ1-1; D might be TRBD1 (6 bases). This CDR3 is built from 13 residues. The V gene lost 5 bases and the J gene lost 6 bases, with 13 bases spanning the gap. CDR1 is LNHNV and CDR2 is YYDKDF in the germline V gene (reference sequence).